A selection of T cell receptor beta chains follows, all from one sample in a study of blood T cell repertoires in COVID-19. Sequencing used immunoSEQ multiplex PCR; TCRdb keeps in-frame clones, though not all of them. The data hold some 250,000 clones, with about four fifths observed a single time. Sequencing was performed on peripheral blood. The receptors were gathered from a woman over 75 with COVID-19, enrolled during active disease. The CDR3 runs from the conserved cysteine through the conserved F or W.

V | CDR3
TRBV30 | CAWRVGGDTEAFF
TRBV7-2 | CASSLVQRTEAFF
TRBV18 | CASSPRTGQHYGYTF
TRBV5-4 | CASSPGLRQETQYF
TRBV2 | CAAENTEAFF
TRBV27 | CASSLGSSYNEQFF
TRBV27 | CASSLQGARVTITF
TRBV2 | CASSEGGRAINQPQHF
TRBV24-1 | CATSDTGTSGGANTGELFF
TRBV27 | CASSQIRGRDTEAFF
TRBV28 | CASSLFYRGTEQYF
TRBV7-6 | CASSLAPPGTRASSGELFF
TRBV6-1 | CASTTSEAHEKLFF
TRBV2 | CASNEQGQALNIQYF
TRBV9 | CASSVLDSISGNTIYF
TRBV9 | CASSVRGQDTEAFF
TRBV5-5 | CASSLSLDRGYGYTF
TRBV18 | CASSLDLNQPQHF
TRBV19 | CASSTIHTDTQYF
TRBV18 | CASSPATANTEAFF
TRBV6-5 | CASTPRENTEAFF
TRBV5-4 | CASSTRDSYGYTF
TRBV30 | CAWGTGFNQPQHF
TRBV5-1 | CASSLEGGVTEAFF
TRBV6-5 | CASSYSGQATYGYTF
TRBV20-1 | CSASSRGTLAKNIQYF
TRBV2 | CASIGGAYTDTQYF
TRBV30 | CAWMKRALNEKLFF
TRBV5-1 | CASSFTSGGASEQYF
TRBV5-6 | CASSPGTGSSPYYGYTF
TRBV11-3 | CASSLGSVSGELFF
TRBV5-4 | CASSSLQGVRGYTF
TRBV6-2/TRBV6-3 | CASSYSDAGRGYTF